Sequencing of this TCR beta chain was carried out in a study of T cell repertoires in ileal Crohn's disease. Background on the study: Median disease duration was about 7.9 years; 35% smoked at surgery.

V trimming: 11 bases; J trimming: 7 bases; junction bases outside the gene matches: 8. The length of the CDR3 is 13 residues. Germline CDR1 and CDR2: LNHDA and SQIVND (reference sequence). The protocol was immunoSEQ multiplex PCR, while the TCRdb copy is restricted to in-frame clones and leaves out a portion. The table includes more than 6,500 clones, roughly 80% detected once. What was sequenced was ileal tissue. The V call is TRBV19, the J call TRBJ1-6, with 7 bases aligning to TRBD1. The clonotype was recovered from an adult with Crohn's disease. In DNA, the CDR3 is TGTGCCTCCACGGGACAGCAGAATTCACCCCTCCACTTT. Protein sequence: CASTGQQNSPLHF. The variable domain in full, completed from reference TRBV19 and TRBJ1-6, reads DGGITQSPKYLFRKEGQNVTLSCEQNLNHDAMYWYRQDPGQGLRLIYYSQIVNDFQKGDIAEGYSVSREKKESFPLTVTSAQKNPTAFYLCASTGQQNSPLHFGNGTRLTVT.